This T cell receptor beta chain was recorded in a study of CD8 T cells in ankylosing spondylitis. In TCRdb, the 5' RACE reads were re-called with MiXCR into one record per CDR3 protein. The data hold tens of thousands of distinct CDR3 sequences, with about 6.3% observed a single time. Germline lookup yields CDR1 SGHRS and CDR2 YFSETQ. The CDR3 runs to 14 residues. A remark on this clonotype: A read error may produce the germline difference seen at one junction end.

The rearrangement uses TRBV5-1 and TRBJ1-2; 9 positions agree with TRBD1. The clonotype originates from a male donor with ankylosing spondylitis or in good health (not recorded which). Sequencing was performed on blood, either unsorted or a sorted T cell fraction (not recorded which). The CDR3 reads CTSTTDRGYNGCTF. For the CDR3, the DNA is TGCACCAGCACCACGGACAGGGGATATAATGGCTGCACCTTC.